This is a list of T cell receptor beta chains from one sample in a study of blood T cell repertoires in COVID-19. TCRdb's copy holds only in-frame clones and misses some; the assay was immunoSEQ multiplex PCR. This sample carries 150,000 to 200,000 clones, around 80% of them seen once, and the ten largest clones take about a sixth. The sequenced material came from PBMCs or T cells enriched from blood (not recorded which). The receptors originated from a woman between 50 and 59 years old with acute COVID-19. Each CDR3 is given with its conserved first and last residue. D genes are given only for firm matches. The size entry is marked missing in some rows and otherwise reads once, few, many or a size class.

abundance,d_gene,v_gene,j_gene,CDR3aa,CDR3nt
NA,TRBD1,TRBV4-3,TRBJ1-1,CASSHGPQGGSNTEAFF,TGCGCCAGCAGCCACGGGCCCCAGGGGGGCTCGAACACTGAAGCTTTCTTT
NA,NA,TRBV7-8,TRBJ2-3,CASSSLPQHPRDTQYF,TGTGCCAGCAGCTCCCTTCCCCAGCACCCGCGGGATACGCAGTATTTT
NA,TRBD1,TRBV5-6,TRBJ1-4,CASSWTGAQNEKLFF,TGTGCCAGCAGCTGGACAGGGGCGCAGAATGAAAAACTGTTTTTT
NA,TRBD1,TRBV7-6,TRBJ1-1,CASSGTAKSNTEAFF,TGTGCCAGCAGCGGGACAGCGAAATCCAACACTGAAGCTTTCTTT
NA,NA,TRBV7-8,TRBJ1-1,CASSEGLNTEAFF,TGTGCCAGCAGCGAGGGCCTGAACACTGAAGCTTTCTTT
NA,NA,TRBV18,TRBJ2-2,CASSLTGTGELFF,TGTGCCAGCTCACTGACAGGCACCGGGGAGCTGTTTTTT
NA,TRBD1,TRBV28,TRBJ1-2,CASSPFGATGGGYGYTF,TGTGCCAGCAGCCCCTTCGGCGCGACAGGGGGCGGCTATGGCTACACCTTC
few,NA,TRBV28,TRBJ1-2,CASRSDITYGYTF,TGTGCCAGCAGATCCGACATAACCTATGGCTACACCTTC
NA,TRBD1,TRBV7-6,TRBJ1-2,CATSRWAGGSNDGYTF,TGTGCCACAAGCAGATGGGCAGGGGGCAGCAACGATGGCTACACCTTC
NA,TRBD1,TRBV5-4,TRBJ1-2,CASSPGQGGGYGYTF,TGTGCCAGCAGCCCGGGACAGGGTGGAGGGTATGGCTACACCTTC
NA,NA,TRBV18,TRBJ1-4,CASSQMTGFNEKLFF,TGTGCCAGCTCACAGATGACCGGGTTTAATGAAAAACTGTTTTTT
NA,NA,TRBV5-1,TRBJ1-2,CASSPIGGGSNYGYTF,TGCGCCAGCAGCCCCATTGGCGGGGGCTCTAACTATGGCTACACCTTC
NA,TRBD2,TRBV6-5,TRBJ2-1,CASSFGLAGGNEQFF,TGTGCCAGCAGTTTCGGGCTAGCGGGGGGGAATGAGCAGTTCTTC
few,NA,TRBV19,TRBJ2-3,CASSISPGFTDTQYF,TGTGCCAGTAGTATATCACCGGGTTTCACAGATACGCAGTATTTT
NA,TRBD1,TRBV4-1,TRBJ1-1,CASSHVGTGLMNTEAFF,TGCGCCAGCAGCCATGTTGGGACAGGGTTAATGAACACTGAAGCTTTCTTT
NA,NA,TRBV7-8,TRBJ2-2,CASSLDRQVLGPTGELFF,TGTGCCAGCAGCTTAGACCGACAGGTCCTCGGGCCCACCGGGGAGCTGTTTTTT
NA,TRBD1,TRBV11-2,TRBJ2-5,CASSPRLGQTYQETQYF,TGTGCCAGCAGCCCTCGCTTGGGACAGACGTACCAAGAGACCCAGTACTTC
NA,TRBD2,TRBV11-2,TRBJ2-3,CASSLVASGGSTDTQYF,TGTGCCAGCAGCTTAGTGGCTAGCGGGGGTAGCACAGATACGCAGTATTTT
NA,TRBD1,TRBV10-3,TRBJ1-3,CAISGQGAKGNTIYF,TGTGCCATCAGTGGACAGGGGGCGAAGGGAAACACCATATATTTT
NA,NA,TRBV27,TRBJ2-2,CASSLAGANTGELFF,TGTGCCAGCAGTCTAGCAGGGGCGAACACCGGGGAGCTGTTTTTT
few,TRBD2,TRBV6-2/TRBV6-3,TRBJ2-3,CASSLGLAGVGTQYF,TGTGCCAGCAGTTTGGGACTAGCGGGGGTAGGTACGCAGTATTTT
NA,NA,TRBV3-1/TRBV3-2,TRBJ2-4,CASRNEEDKNIQYF,TGTGCCAGCAGAAACGAGGAGGACAAAAACATTCAGTACTTC
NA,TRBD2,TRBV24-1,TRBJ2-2,CATGIAGGKNTGELFF,TGTGCCACCGGTATAGCGGGGGGGAAGAACACCGGGGAGCTGTTTTTT
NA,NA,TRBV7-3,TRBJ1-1,CASSATGHEGTEAFF,TGTGCCAGCAGCGCCACGGGACACGAAGGCACTGAAGCTTTCTTT
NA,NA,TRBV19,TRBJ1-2,CASSMGQRDYYGYTF,TGTGCCAGTAGTATGGGTCAGAGAGACTACTATGGCTACACCTTC
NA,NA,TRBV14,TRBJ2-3,CASSLLQGVDTQYF,TGTGCCAGCAGCCTTCTACAGGGAGTGGATACGCAGTATTTT
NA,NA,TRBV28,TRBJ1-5,CATGGDLLNQPQHF,TGTGCCACGGGGGGGGACCTCCTAAATCAGCCCCAGCATTTT
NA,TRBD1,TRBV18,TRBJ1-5,CASSPDRGGNQPQHF,TGTGCCAGCTCACCTGACAGGGGTGGCAATCAGCCCCAGCATTTT
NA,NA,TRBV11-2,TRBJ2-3,CASSPVRAGRGDTQYF,TGTGCCAGCAGCCCAGTGCGGGCGGGCCGGGGAGATACGCAGTATTTT
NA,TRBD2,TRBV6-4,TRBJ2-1,CASSMLAGTYNEQFF,TGTGCCAGCAGTATGCTAGCGGGTACCTACAATGAGCAGTTCTTC
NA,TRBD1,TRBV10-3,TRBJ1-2,CAISEGQGAYGYTF,TGTGCCATCAGTGAAGGGCAGGGGGCCTATGGCTACACCTTC
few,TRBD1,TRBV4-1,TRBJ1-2,CASSHGGGPSYGYTF,TGCGCCAGCAGCCACGGAGGGGGCCCTAGCTATGGCTACACCTTC
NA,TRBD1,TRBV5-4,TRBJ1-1,CASSLDRASKAFF,TGTGCCAGCAGCTTAGACAGGGCTAGTAAGGCTTTCTTT
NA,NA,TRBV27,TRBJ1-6,CASSLDRNSPLHF,TGTGCCAGCAGTTTAGACAGGAATTCACCCCTCCACTTT